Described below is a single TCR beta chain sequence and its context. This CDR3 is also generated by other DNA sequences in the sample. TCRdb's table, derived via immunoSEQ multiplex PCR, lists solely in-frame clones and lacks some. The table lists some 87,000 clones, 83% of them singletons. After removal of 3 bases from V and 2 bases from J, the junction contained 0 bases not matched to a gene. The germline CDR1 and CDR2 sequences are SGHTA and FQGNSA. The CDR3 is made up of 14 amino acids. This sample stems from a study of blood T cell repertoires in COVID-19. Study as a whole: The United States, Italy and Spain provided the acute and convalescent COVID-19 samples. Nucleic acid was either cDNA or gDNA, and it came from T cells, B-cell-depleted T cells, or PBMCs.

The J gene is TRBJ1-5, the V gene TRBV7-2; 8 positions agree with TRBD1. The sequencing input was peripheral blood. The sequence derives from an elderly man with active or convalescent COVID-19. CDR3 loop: CASSLDRGNQPQHF. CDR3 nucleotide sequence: TGTGCCAGCAGCTTGGACAGGGGCAATCAGCCCCAGCATTTT.